This T cell receptor (beta chain) was sequenced for a study of HIV-infected children after antiretroviral therapy interruption. Regarding the study as a whole: The Gini coefficient of naive CD4+ repertoires rose, returning to baseline by 3 years. After treatment interruption started, naive CD4+ CDR3 overlap across time points dropped.

This clonotype came up many times. Its target is not known. Trimming removed 4 bases from V and 13 bases from J, with 12 bases in between. Germline V gives CDR1 LNHNV, CDR2 YYDKDF (reference sequence). CDR3 length: 11 residues. RNA-based 3' RACE libraries used unique molecular identifiers. TCRdb used MiXCR to reprocess the 3' RACE reads, holding one entry per CDR3 protein. In the table there are 30,000 to 40,000 distinct CDR3 sequences, 5% to 8% of which are singletons. Treatment of the sample: PENTA 11 planned treatment interruption arm or continuous ART arm. This receptor was taken from a pool of human donors with HIV. This sample comprised CD45RA+ CD4+ T cells from PBMCs, pooled from several time points, obtained from a donor given antiretroviral therapy, either interrupted or continuous. Subset reported: naive CD4+ CD45RA+ CD45RO- T cells. The rearrangement links TRBV15 to TRBJ2-3, with D tentatively TRBD2 (6 bases). The CDR3 here is CATSIAEGKYF. The CDR3 DNA reads as TGTGCCACCAGCATCGCGGAGGGCAAGTATTTT.